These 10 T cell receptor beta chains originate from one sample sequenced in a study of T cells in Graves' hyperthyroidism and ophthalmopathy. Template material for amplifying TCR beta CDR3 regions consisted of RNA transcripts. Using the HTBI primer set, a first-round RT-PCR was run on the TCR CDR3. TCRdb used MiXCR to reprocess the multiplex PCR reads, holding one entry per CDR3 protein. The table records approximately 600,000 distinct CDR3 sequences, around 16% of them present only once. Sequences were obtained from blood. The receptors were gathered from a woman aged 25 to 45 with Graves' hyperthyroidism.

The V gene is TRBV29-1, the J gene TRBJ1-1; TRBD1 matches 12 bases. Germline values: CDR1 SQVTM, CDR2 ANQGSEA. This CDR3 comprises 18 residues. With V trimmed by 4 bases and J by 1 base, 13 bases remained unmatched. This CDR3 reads CSVVGAWGTGGANTEAFF. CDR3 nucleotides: TGCAGCGTTGTGGGGGCCTGGGGGACAGGGGGCGCGAACACTGAAGCTTTCTTT.

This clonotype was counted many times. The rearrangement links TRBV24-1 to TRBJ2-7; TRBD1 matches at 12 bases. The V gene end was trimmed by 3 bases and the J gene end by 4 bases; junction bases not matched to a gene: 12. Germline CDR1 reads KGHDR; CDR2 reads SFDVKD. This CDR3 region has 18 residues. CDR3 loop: CATSDTPGQGAVLYEQYF. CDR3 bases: TGTGCCACCAGTGATACACCGGGACAGGGGGCGGTTCTTTACGAGCAGTACTTC.

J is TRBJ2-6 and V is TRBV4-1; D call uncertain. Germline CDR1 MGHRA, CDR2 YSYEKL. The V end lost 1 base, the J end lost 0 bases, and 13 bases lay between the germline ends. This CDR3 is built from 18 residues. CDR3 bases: TGCGCCAGCAGCCAAGCTAGTTCGCAGAGCTCTGGGGCCAACGTCCTGACTTTC. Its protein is CASSQASSQSSGANVLTF.

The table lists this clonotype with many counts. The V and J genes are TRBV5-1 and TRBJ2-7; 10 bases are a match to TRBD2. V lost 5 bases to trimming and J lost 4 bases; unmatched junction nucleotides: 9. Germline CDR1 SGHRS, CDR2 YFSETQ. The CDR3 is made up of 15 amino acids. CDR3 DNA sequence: TGCGCCAGCAGAGTTCAGCTAGCGGGAGTGTACGAGCAGTACTTC. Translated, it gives CASRVQLAGVYEQYF.

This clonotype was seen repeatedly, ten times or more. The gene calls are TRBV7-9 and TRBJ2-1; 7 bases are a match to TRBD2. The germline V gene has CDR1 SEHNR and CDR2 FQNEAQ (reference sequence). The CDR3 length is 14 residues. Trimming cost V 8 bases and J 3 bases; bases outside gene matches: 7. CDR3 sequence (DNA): TGTGCCAGCGGCTGGGAGGGCCTCTACAATGAGCAGTTCTTC. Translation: CASGWEGLYNEQFF.

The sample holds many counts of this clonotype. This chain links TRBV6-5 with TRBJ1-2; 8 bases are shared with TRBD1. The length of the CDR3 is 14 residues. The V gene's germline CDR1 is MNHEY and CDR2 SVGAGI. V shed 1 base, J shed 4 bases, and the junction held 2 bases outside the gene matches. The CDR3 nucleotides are TGTGCCAGCAGTTACTTAACAGGGGGCTATGGCTACACCTTC. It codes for CASSYLTGGYGYTF.

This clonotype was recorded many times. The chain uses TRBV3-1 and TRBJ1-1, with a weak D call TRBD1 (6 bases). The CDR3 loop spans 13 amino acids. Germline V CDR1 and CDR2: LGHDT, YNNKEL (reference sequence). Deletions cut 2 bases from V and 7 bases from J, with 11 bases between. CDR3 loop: CASSQQGRVEAFF. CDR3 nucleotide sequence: TGTGCCAGCAGCCAACAGGGGCGGGTTGAAGCTTTCTTT. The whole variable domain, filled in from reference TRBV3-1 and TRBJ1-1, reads DTAVSQTPKYLVTQMGNDKSIKCEQNLGHDTMYWYKQDSKKFLKIMFSYNNKELIINETVPNRFSPKSPDKAHLNLHINSLELGDSAVYFCASSQQGRVEAFFGQGTRLTVV.

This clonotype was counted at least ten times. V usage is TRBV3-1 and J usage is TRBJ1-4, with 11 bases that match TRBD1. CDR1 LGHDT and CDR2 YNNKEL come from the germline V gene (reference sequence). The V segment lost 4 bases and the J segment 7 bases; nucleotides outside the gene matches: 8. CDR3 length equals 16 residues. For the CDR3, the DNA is TGTGCCAGCAGCCTTACACGGACAGGGGGCTCTGAAAAACTGTTTTTT. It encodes CASSLTRTGGSEKLFF.

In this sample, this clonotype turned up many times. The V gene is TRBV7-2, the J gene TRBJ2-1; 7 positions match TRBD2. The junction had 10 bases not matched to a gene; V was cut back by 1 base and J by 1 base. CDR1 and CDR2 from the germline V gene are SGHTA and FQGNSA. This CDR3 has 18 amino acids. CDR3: CASSLGFGRERSYNEQFF. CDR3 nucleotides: TGTGCCAGCAGCTTAGGCTTCGGGCGGGAGCGGTCCTACAATGAGCAGTTCTTC. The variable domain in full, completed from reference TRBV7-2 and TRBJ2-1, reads GAGVSQSPSNKVTEKGKDVELRCDPISGHTALYWYRQSLGQGLEFLIYFQGNSAPDKSGLPSDRFSAERTGGSVSTLTIQRTQQEDSAVYLCASSLGFGRERSYNEQFFGPGTRLTVL.

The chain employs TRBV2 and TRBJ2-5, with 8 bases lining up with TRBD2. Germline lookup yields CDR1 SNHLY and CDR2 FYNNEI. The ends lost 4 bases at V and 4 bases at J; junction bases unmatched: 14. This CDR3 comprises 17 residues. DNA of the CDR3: TGTGCCAGCAGTGGGTCCCAAGCGGGAGTGGTAGGAGAGACCCAGTACTTC. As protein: CASSGSQAGVVGETQYF.